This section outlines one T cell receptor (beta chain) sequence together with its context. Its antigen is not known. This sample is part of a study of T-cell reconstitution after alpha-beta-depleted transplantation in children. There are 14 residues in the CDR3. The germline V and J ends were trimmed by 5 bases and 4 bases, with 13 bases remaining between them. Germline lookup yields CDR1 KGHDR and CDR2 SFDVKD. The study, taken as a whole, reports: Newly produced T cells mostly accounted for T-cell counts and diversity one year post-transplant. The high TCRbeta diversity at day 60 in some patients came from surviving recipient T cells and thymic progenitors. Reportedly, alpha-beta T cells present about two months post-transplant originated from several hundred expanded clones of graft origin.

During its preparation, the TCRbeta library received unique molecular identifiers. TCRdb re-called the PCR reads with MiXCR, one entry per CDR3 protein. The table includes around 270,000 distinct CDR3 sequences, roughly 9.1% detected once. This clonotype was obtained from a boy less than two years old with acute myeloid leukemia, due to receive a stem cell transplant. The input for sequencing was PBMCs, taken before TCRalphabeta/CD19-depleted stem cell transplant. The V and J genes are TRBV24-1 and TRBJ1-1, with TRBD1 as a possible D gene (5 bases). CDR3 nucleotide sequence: TGTGCCACCAGTGGTGCAGGGACGACCACTGAAGCTTTCTTT. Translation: CATSGAGTTTEAFF.